Listed below are T cell receptor beta chains from one sample, sequenced in a study of T cell clones after liver transplantation. Data came from immunoSEQ multiplex PCR; TCRdb stores just in-frame clones and leaves some out. This sample carries 55,000 to 75,000 clones, approximately 70% of them seen once, and the ten largest clones take 2.8%. Here the sequenced sample was CD4+ T cells from blood, taken at the approximately 15-month timepoint. The source is a human patient who received a liver transplant. The T cells may partly be graft donor cells. The CDR3 runs from the conserved cysteine through the conserved F or W. Fields, in order: V gene, J gene, CDR3 protein.

v_call: TRBV13; j_call: TRBJ2-5; cdr3_aa: CASSWGGEAETQYF
v_call: TRBV6-6; j_call: TRBJ1-5; cdr3_aa: CASSPQQGVQPQHF
v_call: TRBV5-4; j_call: TRBJ2-5; cdr3_aa: CASSSRAGLLEETQYF
v_call: TRBV4-2; j_call: TRBJ1-2; cdr3_aa: CASSNGQGYGYTF
v_call: TRBV6-1; j_call: TRBJ1-3; cdr3_aa: CASSEAGGPGNTIYF
v_call: TRBV6-5; j_call: TRBJ1-6; cdr3_aa: CASSRDPGDSPLHF
v_call: TRBV11-2; j_call: TRBJ2-5; cdr3_aa: CASSAGTGGETQYF
v_call: TRBV4-3; j_call: TRBJ2-5; cdr3_aa: CASSQDGRGGKTQYF
v_call: TRBV7-2; j_call: TRBJ2-5; cdr3_aa: CASSPSGRTQETQYF
v_call: TRBV29-1; j_call: TRBJ2-3; cdr3_aa: CSVRGGGTDTQYF
v_call: TRBV11-3; j_call: TRBJ1-4; cdr3_aa: CASSCDRDGWEKLFF
v_call: TRBV27; j_call: TRBJ2-2; cdr3_aa: CASSLGSGATGELFF
v_call: TRBV19; j_call: TRBJ1-5; cdr3_aa: CASSMDVTGRDSNQPQHF
v_call: TRBV5-1; j_call: TRBJ1-1; cdr3_aa: CASSRGGSTEAFF
v_call: TRBV19; j_call: TRBJ2-5; cdr3_aa: CASSTSGGAPETQYF
v_call: TRBV11-2; j_call: TRBJ2-5; cdr3_aa: CASSLDSKGKETQYF
v_call: TRBV29-1; j_call: TRBJ1-2; cdr3_aa: CSVSGLYNYGYTF
v_call: TRBV27; j_call: TRBJ2-7; cdr3_aa: CASSLRAPFRGGHYEQYF
v_call: TRBV7-2; j_call: TRBJ2-5; cdr3_aa: CASSSRRGGETQYF
v_call: TRBV28; j_call: TRBJ2-5; cdr3_aa: CASSRGQGRETQYF
v_call: TRBV11-3; j_call: TRBJ2-2; cdr3_aa: CASSSRLGTGELFF
v_call: TRBV6-6; j_call: TRBJ1-5; cdr3_aa: CASSQQGQLGPQHF
v_call: TRBV7-8; j_call: TRBJ2-1; cdr3_aa: CASSLYGGAIINEQFF
v_call: TRBV6-5; j_call: TRBJ2-1; cdr3_aa: CASTYRQVNEQFF
v_call: TRBV7-2; j_call: TRBJ2-3; cdr3_aa: CASSLDGTSTDTQYF
v_call: TRBV29-1; j_call: TRBJ1-5; cdr3_aa: CSVIFGNQPQHF
v_call: TRBV7-7; j_call: TRBJ2-1; cdr3_aa: CASSPSHGGSNEQFF
v_call: TRBV9; j_call: TRBJ2-2; cdr3_aa: CASSPQGHVAGELFF
v_call: TRBV5-4; j_call: TRBJ1-1; cdr3_aa: CASSLNTEAFF
v_call: TRBV21-1; j_call: TRBJ1-4; cdr3_aa: CASSQPPQPGLNEKLFF
v_call: TRBV2; j_call: TRBJ1-4; cdr3_aa: CASSDQPGNEKLFF
v_call: TRBV18; j_call: TRBJ1-1; cdr3_aa: CASSPQGTGGEAFF
v_call: TRBV7-6; j_call: TRBJ1-3; cdr3_aa: CASSLGTMVTGNTIYF
v_call: TRBV19; j_call: TRBJ1-5; cdr3_aa: CASSILGEGLNQPQHF
v_call: TRBV28; j_call: TRBJ1-2; cdr3_aa: CASTDREGYTF
v_call: TRBV28; j_call: TRBJ1-4; cdr3_aa: CASSPGQGREKLFF
v_call: TRBV7-9; j_call: TRBJ2-5; cdr3_aa: CASSAGLAGETQYF
v_call: TRBV7-2; j_call: TRBJ2-3; cdr3_aa: CASSLAVGAFTDTQYF
v_call: TRBV5-1; j_call: TRBJ2-2; cdr3_aa: CASSVIGNTGELFF
v_call: TRBV5-1; j_call: TRBJ2-1; cdr3_aa: CASSRSGEVNEQFF
v_call: TRBV7-9; j_call: TRBJ2-2; cdr3_aa: CASRVMAGELFF
v_call: TRBV6-5; j_call: TRBJ1-5; cdr3_aa: CASSYSRGDSNQPQHF